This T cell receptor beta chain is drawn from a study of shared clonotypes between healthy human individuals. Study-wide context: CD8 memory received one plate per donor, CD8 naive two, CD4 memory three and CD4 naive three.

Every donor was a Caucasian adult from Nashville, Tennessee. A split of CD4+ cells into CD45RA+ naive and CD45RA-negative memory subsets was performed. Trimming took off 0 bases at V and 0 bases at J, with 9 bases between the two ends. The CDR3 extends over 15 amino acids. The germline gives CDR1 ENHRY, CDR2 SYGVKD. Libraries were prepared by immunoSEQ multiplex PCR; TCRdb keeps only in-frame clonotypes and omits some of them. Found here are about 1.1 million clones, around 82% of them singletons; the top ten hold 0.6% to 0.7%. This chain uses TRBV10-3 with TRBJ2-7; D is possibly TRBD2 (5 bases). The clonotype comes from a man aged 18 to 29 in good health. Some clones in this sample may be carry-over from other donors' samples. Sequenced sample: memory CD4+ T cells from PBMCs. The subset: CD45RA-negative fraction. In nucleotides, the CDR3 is TGTGCCATCAGTGAGTCGATAGGGAGCTCCTACGAGCAGTACTTC. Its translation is CAISESIGSSYEQYF.